This T cell receptor beta chain was identified in a study of blood T cell repertoires in COVID-19. Study in general: Sites in the United States, Italy and Spain provided acute and convalescent COVID-19 samples. Sources were T cells, B-cell-depleted T cells, or PBMCs; the material itself was cDNA or gDNA.

Trimming shortened V by 1 base and J by 3 bases, and 7 bases separated the two germline ends. CDR1 and CDR2 (germline): MGHRA, YSYEKL. The CDR3 length is 13 residues. This clone came up a few times. Authors' processing steps: For nucleated cells, counts were estimated from reference gene primer amplification. Some clones are missing from TCRdb's copy, which holds only in-frame ones; the method was immunoSEQ multiplex PCR. The DNA gave D and trimming, while V, J and clone size come from that table. This sample carries fewer than 200,000 clones, around 80% of them seen once, and the ten largest clones take roughly 7%.

The sample comprised peripheral blood. The rearrangement links TRBV4-1 to TRBJ2-7; D unclear. This TCR was sampled from a human donor in a cohort sampled during active COVID-19. The CDR3 protein is CASSQGANYEQYF. As DNA, the CDR3 is TGCGCCAGCAGCCAAGGGGCTAACTACGAGCAGTACTTC.